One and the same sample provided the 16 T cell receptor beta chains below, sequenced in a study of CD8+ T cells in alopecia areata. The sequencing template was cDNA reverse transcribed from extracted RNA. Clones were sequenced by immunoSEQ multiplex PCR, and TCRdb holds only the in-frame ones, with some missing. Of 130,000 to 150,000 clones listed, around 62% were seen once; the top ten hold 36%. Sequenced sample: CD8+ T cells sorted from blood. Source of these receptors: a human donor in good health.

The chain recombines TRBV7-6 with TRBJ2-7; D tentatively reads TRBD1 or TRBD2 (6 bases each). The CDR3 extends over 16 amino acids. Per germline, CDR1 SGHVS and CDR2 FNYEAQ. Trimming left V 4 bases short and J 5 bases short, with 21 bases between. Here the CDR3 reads CASSSVGGLDSHEQYF. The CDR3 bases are TGTGCCAGCAGCTCAGTAGGGGGGTTGGACAGCCACGAGCAGTACTTC.

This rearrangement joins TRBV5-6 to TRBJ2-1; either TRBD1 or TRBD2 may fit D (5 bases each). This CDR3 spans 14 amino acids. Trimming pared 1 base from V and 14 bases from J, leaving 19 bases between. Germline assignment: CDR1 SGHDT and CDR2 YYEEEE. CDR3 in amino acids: CASSLTGARRDKFF. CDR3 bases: TGTGCCAGCAGCTTGACCGGGGCCCGTCGGGATAAGTTCTTC.

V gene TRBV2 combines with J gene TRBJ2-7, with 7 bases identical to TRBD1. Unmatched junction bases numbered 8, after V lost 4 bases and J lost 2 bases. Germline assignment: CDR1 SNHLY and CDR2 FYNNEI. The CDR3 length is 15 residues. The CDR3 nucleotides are TGTGCCAGCAGTGCAGCCAGACAGGGAACCTACGAGCAGTACTTC. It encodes CASSAARQGTYEQYF.

This chain's CDR3 is CASSGSGVQETQYF. The CDR3 DNA sequence: TGTGCCAGCAGTGGAAGCGGGGTCCAAGAGACCCAGTACTTC. J is TRBJ2-5 and V is TRBV2, with 7 bases lining up with TRBD2. Germline assignment: CDR1 SNHLY and CDR2 FYNNEI. The CDR3 length is 14 residues. V dropped 4 bases and J dropped 1; count of bases not matched to a gene: 3.

The CDR3 bases are TGCAGCGCCGGACCAGTAGGGGCCACCGGGGAGCTGTTTTTT. This translates into CSAGPVGATGELFF. The rearrangement uses TRBV29-1 and TRBJ2-2; tentatively, D is TRBD1 (5 bases). V was pared by 7 bases and J by 4 bases, with 16 bases between. CDR3 size: 14 residues. Germline V gene data show CDR1 as SQVTM and CDR2 as ANQGSEA.

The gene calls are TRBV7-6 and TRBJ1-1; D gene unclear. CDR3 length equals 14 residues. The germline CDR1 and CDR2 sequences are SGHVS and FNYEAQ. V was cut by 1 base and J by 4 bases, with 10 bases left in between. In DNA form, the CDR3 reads TGTGCCAGCAGCTTAGGTGTTCATGGCACTGAAGCTTTCTTT. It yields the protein CASSLGVHGTEAFF.

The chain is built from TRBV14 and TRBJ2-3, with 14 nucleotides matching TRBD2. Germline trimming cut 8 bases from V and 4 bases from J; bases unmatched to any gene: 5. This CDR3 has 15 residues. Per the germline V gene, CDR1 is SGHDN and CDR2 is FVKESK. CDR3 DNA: TGTGCCAGCGGACTAGCGGGAGGAGACGCAGATACGCAGTATTTT. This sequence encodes CASGLAGGDADTQYF.

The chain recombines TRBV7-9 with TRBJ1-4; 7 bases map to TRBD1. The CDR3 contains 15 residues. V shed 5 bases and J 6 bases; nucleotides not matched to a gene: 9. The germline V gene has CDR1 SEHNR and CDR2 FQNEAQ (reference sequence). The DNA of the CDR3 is TGTGCCAGCAGCGGACAGGCGACGAAGGATGAAAAACTGTTTTTT. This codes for CASSGQATKDEKLFF.

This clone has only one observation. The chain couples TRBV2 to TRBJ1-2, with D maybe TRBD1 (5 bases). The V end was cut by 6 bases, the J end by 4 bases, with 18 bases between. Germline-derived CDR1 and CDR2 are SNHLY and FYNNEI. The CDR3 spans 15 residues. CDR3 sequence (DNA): TGTGCCAGCAGGGGCCCAGGGCCCGAGGGCTATGGCTACACCTTC. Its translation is CASRGPGPEGYGYTF.

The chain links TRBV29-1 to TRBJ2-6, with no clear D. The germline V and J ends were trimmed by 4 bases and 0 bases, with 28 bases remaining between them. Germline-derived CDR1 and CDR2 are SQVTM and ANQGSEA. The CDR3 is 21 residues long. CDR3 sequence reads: CSVGGDSHTKTAVSGANVLTF. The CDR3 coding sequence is TGCAGCGTTGGTGGCGACTCGCACACCAAGACCGCCGTCTCTGGGGCCAACGTCCTGACTTTC.

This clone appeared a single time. The CDR3 sequence: CASSSARADSGNTIYF. For the CDR3, the DNA is TGTGCCAGCAGTTCGGCGCGGGCGGACTCTGGAAACACCATATATTTT. The rearrangement uses TRBV27 and TRBJ1-3; D gene uncertain. CDR1 is MNHEY and CDR2 is SMNVEV in the germline V gene (reference sequence). The V end lost 4 bases, the J end lost 0 bases, and 13 bases lay between the germline ends. The CDR3 totals 16 residues.

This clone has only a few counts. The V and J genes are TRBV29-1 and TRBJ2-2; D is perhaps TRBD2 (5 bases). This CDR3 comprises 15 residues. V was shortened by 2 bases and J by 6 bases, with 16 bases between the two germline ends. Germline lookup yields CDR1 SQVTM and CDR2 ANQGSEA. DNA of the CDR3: TGCAGCGTTGAAACAGCGGAGGCCCCGTCCGGGGAGCTGTTTTTT. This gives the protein CSVETAEAPSGELFF.

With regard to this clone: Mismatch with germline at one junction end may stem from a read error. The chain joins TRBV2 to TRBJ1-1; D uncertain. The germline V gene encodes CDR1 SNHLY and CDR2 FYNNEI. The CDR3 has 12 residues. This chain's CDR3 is CASREGLTEAFF. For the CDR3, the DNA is TGTGCCAGCAGGGAAGGATTAACAGAAGCTTTCTTT.

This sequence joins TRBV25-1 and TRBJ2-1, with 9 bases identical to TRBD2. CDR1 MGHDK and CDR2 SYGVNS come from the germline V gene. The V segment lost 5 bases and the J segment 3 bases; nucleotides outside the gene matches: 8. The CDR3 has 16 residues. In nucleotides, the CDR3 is TGTGCCAGCAGTCCACCGAGCGGGAGGCACTACAATGAGCAGTTCTTC. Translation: CASSPPSGRHYNEQFF. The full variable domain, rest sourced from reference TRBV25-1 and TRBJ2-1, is EADIYQTPRYLVIGTGKKITLECSQTMGHDKMYWYQQDPGMELHLIHYSYGVNSTEKGDLSSESTVSRIRTEHFPLTLESARPSHTSQYLCASSPPSGRHYNEQFFGPGTRLTVL.

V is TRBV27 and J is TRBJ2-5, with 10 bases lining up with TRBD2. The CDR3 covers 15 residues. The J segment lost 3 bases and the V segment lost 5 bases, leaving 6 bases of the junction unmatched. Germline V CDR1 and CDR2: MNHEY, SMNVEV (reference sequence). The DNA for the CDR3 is TGTGCCAGCAGTCCCTTACTAGCGGGAAAAGAGACCCAGTACTTC. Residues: CASSPLLAGKETQYF.

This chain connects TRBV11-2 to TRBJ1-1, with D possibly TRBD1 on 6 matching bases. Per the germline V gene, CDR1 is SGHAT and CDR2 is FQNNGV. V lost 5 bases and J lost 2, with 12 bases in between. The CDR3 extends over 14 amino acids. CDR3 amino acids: CASSMTGVNTEAFF. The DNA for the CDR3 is TGTGCCAGCAGCATGACAGGCGTAAACACTGAAGCTTTCTTT.